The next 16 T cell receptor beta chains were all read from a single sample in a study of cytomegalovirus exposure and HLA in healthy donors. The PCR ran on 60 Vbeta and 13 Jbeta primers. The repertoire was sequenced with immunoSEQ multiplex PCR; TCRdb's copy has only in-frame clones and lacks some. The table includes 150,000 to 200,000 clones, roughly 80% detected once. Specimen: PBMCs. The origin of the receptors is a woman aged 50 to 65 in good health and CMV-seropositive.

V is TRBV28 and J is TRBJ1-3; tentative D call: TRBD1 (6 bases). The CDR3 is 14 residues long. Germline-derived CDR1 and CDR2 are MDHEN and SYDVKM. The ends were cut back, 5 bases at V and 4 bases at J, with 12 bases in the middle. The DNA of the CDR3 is TGTGCCAGCAGTCCTACAGGGCCCGGAAACACCATATATTTT. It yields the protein CASSPTGPGNTIYF. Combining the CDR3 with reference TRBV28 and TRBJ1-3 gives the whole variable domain DVKVTQSSRYLVKRTGEKVFLECVQDMDHENMFWYRQDPGLGLRLIYFSYDVKMKEKGDIPEGYSVSREKKERFSLILESASTNQTSMYLCASSPTGPGNTIYFGEGSWLTVV.

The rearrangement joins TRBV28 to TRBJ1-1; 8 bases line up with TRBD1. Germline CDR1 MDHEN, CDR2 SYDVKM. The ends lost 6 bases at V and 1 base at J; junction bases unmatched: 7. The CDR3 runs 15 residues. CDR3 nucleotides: TGTGCCAGCAGCCCGCAGGGGGCGTGGAACACTGAAGCTTTCTTT. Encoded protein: CASSPQGAWNTEAFF. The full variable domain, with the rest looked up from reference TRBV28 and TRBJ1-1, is DVKVTQSSRYLVKRTGEKVFLECVQDMDHENMFWYRQDPGLGLRLIYFSYDVKMKEKGDIPEGYSVSREKKERFSLILESASTNQTSMYLCASSPQGAWNTEAFFGQGTRLTVV.

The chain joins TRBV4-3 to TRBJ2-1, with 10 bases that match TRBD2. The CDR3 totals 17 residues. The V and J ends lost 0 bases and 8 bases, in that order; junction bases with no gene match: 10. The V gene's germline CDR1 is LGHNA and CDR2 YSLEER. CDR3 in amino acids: CASSQDPRLAGVYEQFF. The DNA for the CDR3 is TGCGCCAGCAGCCAAGACCCTCGGCTAGCGGGAGTCTATGAGCAGTTCTTC.

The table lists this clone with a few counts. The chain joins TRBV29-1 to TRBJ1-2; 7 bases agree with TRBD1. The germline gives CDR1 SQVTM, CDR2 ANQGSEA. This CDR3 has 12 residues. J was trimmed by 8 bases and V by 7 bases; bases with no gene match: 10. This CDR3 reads CSASDRVGGYTF. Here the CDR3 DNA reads TGCAGCGCCTCTGACAGGGTTGGCGGCTACACCTTC.

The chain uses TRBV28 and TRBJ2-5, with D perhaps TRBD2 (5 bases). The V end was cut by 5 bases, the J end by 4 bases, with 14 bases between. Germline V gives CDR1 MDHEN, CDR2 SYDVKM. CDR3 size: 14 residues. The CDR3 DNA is TGTGCCAGCAGTGTAATAGCGATCGGAGAGACCCAGTACTTC. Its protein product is CASSVIAIGETQYF.

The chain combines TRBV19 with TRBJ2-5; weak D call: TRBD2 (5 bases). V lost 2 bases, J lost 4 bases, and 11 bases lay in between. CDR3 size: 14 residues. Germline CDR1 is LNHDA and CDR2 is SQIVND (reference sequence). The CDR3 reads CASSIRGVGETQYF. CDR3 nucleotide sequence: TGTGCCAGTAGTATACGGGGAGTTGGAGAGACCCAGTACTTC.

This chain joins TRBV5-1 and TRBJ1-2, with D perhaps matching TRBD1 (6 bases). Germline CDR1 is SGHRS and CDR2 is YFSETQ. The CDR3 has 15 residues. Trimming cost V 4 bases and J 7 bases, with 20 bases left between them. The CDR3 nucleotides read TGCGCCAGCAGCCCTCGGGACAATATCCCCCCTGGCTACACCTTC. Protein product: CASSPRDNIPPGYTF. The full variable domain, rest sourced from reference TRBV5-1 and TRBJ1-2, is KAGVTQTPRYLIKTRGQQVTLSCSPISGHRSVSWYQQTPGQGLQFLFEYFSETQRNKGNFPGRFSGRQFSNSRSEMNVSTLELGDSALYLCASSPRDNIPPGYTFGSGTRLTVV.

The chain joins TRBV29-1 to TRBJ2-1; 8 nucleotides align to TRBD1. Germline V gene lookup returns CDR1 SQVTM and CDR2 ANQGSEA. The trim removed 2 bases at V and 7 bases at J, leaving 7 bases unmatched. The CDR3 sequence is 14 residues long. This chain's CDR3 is CSVERQGAGNEQFF. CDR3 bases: TGCAGCGTTGAAAGGCAGGGGGCTGGGAATGAGCAGTTCTTC.

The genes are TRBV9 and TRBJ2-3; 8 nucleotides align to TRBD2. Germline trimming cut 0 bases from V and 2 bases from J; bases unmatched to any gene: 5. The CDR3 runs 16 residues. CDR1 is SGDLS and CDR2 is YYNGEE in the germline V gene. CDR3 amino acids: CASSVGAGAVTDTQYF. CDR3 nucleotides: TGTGCCAGCAGCGTAGGAGCGGGGGCGGTCACAGATACGCAGTATTTT.

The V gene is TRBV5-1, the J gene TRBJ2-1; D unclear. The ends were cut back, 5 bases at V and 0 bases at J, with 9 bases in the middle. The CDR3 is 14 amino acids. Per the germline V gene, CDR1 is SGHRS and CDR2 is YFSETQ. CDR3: CASRSWPSYNEQFF. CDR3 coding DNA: TGCGCCAGCAGGTCCTGGCCCTCCTACAATGAGCAGTTCTTC. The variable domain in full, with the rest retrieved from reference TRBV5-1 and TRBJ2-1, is KAGVTQTPRYLIKTRGQQVTLSCSPISGHRSVSWYQQTPGQGLQFLFEYFSETQRNKGNFPGRFSGRQFSNSRSEMNVSTLELGDSALYLCASRSWPSYNEQFFGPGTRLTVL.

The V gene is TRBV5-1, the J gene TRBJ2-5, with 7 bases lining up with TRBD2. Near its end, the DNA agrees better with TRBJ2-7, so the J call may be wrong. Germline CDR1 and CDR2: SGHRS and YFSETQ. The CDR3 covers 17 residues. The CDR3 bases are TGCGCCAGCAGCTTAGCGGCCCAAAGCGGGGTAGCCTACGAGCAGTACTTC. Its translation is CASSLAAQSGVAYEQYF.

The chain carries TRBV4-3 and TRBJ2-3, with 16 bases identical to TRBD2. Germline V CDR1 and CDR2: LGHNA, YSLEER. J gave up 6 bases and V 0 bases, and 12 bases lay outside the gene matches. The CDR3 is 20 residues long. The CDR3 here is CASSQDKGTSGRAGVDTQYF. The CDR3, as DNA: TGCGCCAGCAGCCAAGATAAAGGGACTAGCGGGAGGGCAGGTGTCGATACGCAGTATTTT.

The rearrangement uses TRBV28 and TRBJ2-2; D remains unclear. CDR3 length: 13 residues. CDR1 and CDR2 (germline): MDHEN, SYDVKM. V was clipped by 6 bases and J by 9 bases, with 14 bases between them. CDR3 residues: CASRRQSNRELFF. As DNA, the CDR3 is TGTGCCAGCAGACGTCAGTCGAACAGGGAGCTGTTTTTT. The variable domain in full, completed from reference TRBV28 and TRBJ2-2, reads DVKVTQSSRYLVKRTGEKVFLECVQDMDHENMFWYRQDPGLGLRLIYFSYDVKMKEKGDIPEGYSVSREKKERFSLILESASTNQTSMYLCASRRQSNRELFFGEGSRLTVL.

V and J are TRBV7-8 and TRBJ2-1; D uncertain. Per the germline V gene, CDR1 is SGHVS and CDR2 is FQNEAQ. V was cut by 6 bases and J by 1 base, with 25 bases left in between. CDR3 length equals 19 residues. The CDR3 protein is CASRPSDWVGVRSYNEQFF. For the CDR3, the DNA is TGTGCCAGCAGACCGTCCGACTGGGTCGGTGTGCGTTCCTACAATGAGCAGTTCTTC.

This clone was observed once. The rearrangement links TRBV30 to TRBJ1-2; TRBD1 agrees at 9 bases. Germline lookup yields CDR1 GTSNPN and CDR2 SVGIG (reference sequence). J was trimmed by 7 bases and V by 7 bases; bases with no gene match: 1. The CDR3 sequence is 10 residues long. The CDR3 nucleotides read TGTGCCTCGGACAGGGGTGGCTACACCTTC. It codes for CASDRGGYTF.

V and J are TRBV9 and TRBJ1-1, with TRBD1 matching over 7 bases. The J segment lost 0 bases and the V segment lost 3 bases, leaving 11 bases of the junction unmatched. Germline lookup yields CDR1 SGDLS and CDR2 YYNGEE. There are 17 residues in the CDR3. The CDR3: CASSADPTGLMNTEAFF. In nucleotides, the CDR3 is TGTGCCAGCAGCGCGGATCCGACAGGGCTCATGAACACTGAAGCTTTCTTT.